These 23 T cell receptor beta chains came from one sample sequenced in a study of shared clonotypes between healthy human individuals. The table came from immunoSEQ multiplex PCR; TCRdb's copy has only in-frame clones and leaves some out. The sample lists millions of clones; 85% to 95% were seen once. Material for sequencing was naive CD4+ T cells sorted from blood. Subset of the sample: CD45RA+ positively selected. Receptors originate from a young man in good health.

The chain recombines TRBV7-2 with TRBJ1-2; 9 bases fit TRBD1. CDR3 length: 13 residues. V was clipped by 5 bases and J by 7 bases; unmatched bases: 5. Per the germline V gene, CDR1 is SGHTA and CDR2 is FQGNSA. CDR3 protein: CASSRTGESGYTF. CDR3 in DNA: TGTGCCAGCAGCCGGACAGGGGAAAGTGGCTACACCTTC.

V gene TRBV2 combines with J gene TRBJ2-5; 9 nucleotides agree with TRBD2. Germline CDR1 reads SNHLY; CDR2 reads FYNNEI. Germline trimming cut 3 bases from V and 3 bases from J; bases unmatched to any gene: 2. The CDR3 is made up of 14 amino acids. In DNA, the CDR3 is TGTGCCAGCAGTGAGCGACTAGCGGAAGAGACCCAGTACTTC. Translated: CASSERLAEETQYF. Together with reference TRBV2 and TRBJ2-5, the CDR3 gives the full variable domain: EPEVTQTPSHQVTQMGQEVILRCVPISNHLYFYWYRQILGQKVEFLVSFYNNEISEKSEIFDDQFSVERPDGSNFTLKIRSTKLEDSAMYFCASSERLAEETQYFGPGTRLLVL.

This chain uses TRBV6-1 with TRBJ2-7; 9 bases line up with TRBD1. The V segment lost 6 bases and the J segment 2 bases; nucleotides outside the gene matches: 8. The germline V gene has CDR1 MNHNS and CDR2 SASEGT. The CDR3 has 15 residues. CDR3 residues: CASSRDRALPYEQYF. The CDR3 DNA follows: TGTGCCAGCAGCCGGGACAGGGCCTTACCCTACGAGCAGTACTTC.

The V call is TRBV18, the J call TRBJ1-1; weak D call: TRBD1 (6 bases). Germline V gives CDR1 KGHSH, CDR2 LQKENI. V lost 4 bases and J 5 bases, leaving 8 bases between the germline ends. The CDR3 spans 12 residues. CDR3 residues: CASSLTGTEAFF. CDR3 nucleotides: TGTGCCAGCTCACTAACAGGGACTGAAGCTTTCTTT.

The chain employs TRBV7-2 and TRBJ2-7; D could derive from TRBD1 or TRBD2 (6 bases each). Per germline, CDR1 SGHTA and CDR2 FQGNSA. The V and J ends lost 2 bases and 0 bases respectively, with 20 bases between them. CDR3 length: 18 residues. The CDR3 here is CASSLRSGTIGSSYEQYF. The CDR3 DNA follows: TGTGCCAGCAGCTTACGTTCCGGGACAATCGGGAGCTCCTACGAGCAGTACTTC.

The chain carries TRBV19 and TRBJ1-4, with 9 nucleotides matching TRBD1. J lost 9 bases, V lost 5 bases, and 10 bases had no gene match. The CDR3 totals 15 residues. Germline-derived CDR1 and CDR2 are LNHDA and SQIVND (reference sequence). CDR3 residues: CASSVPGQGVKKLFF. Written as DNA, the CDR3 is TGTGCCAGTAGTGTCCCGGGACAGGGAGTGAAAAAACTGTTTTTT.

The chain recombines TRBV29-1 with TRBJ2-1; 9 bases agree with TRBD2. Unmatched junction bases numbered 10, after V lost 4 bases and J lost 6 bases. Germline CDR1 SQVTM, CDR2 ANQGSEA. The CDR3 is 15 residues long. The CDR3 bases are TGCAGCGTTGCTATGGGCGGGGGGGCCGCCAATGAGCAGTTCTTC. Translating it yields CSVAMGGGAANEQFF.

This chain uses TRBV5-1 with TRBJ2-5; 8 nucleotides align to TRBD2. Per germline, CDR1 SGHRS and CDR2 YFSETQ. CDR3 size: 14 residues. Trimming took 2 bases from V and 0 from J; bases not matched to a gene: 0. The CDR3 DNA follows: TGCGCCAGCAGCTTCGGGGGGGACCAAGAGACCCAGTACTTC. Encoded protein: CASSFGGDQETQYF.

As to this clone: Other DNA sequences from this sample encode an identical CDR3 as well. The J gene is TRBJ2-3, the V gene TRBV5-4; D gene unclear. This CDR3 has 13 residues. Germline loops: CDR1 SGHNT, CDR2 YYREEE (reference sequence). Trimming removed 5 bases at V and 1 base at J, with 8 bases between. CDR3 nucleotide sequence: TGTGCCAGCAGTTTACCTGGCACAGATACGCAGTATTTT. It yields the protein CASSLPGTDTQYF.

V usage is TRBV18 and J usage is TRBJ2-3; a weak D match, TRBD1 (5 bases). The germline CDR1 and CDR2 sequences are KGHSH and LQKENI. The CDR3 has 15 amino acids. V was pared by 0 bases and J by 4 bases, with 11 bases between. CDR3 sequence: CASSPPSGKADTQYF. CDR3 coding DNA: TGTGCCAGCTCACCACCATCAGGGAAAGCAGATACGCAGTATTTT.

The V and J genes are TRBV30 and TRBJ2-4; D possibly uses TRBD1 or TRBD2 (6 bases each). The CDR3 has 13 residues. Germline assignment: CDR1 GTSNPN and CDR2 SVGIG (reference sequence). V lost 6 bases, J lost 9 bases, and 18 bases lay in between. CDR3 region: CACDRPGVGIQYF. CDR3 bases: TGTGCCTGTGACAGGCCGGGGGTGGGCATTCAGTACTTC. The variable domain in full, completed from reference TRBV30 and TRBJ2-4, reads SQTIHQWPATLVQPVGSPLSLECTVEGTSNPNLYWYRQAAGRGLQLLFYSVGIGQISSEVPQNLSASRPQDRQFILSSKKLLLSDSGFYLCACDRPGVGIQYFGAGTRLSVL.

This clone came up once. The gene calls are TRBV5-1 and TRBJ2-1, with D perhaps TRBD1 (5 bases). V was clipped by 4 bases and J by 8 bases, with 10 bases between them. CDR1 SGHRS and CDR2 YFSETQ come from the germline V gene. The CDR3 spans 12 residues. CDR3 in amino acids: CASSEQEYEQFF. The CDR3 DNA follows: TGCGCCAGCAGCGAACAGGAGTATGAGCAGTTCTTC.

A single count supports this clone. The chain is built from TRBV11-2 and TRBJ2-5, with D perhaps TRBD2 (6 bases). The CDR3 totals 14 residues. Germline lookup yields CDR1 SGHAT and CDR2 FQNNGV. The ends were cut back, 5 bases at V and 5 bases at J, with 15 bases in the middle. In nucleotides, the CDR3 is TGTGCCAGCAGCCTGGGACTCCCAGGGGAGACCCAGTACTTC. Its protein is CASSLGLPGETQYF.

The genes are TRBV4-2 and TRBJ2-1; TRBD2 aligns across 13 bases. The CDR3 contains 16 residues. J gave up 10 bases and V 0 bases, and 6 bases lay outside the gene matches. Germline assignment: CDR1 LGHNA and CDR2 YNFKEQ. In DNA form, the CDR3 reads TGTGCCAGCAGCCAAGATACTAGCGGGGGGGCACGGGAGCAGTTCTTC. It specifies CASSQDTSGGAREQFF.

The V call is TRBV5-5, the J call TRBJ1-5, with D hard to call. CDR1 is SGHKS, CDR2 YYEKEE, per germline (reference sequence). The CDR3 loop spans 13 amino acids. Trimming took 1 base from V and 3 from J, leaving 5 bases between them. The CDR3 DNA is TGTGCCAGCAGCTTGAGACTCAATCAGCCCCAGCATTTT. This gives the protein CASSLRLNQPQHF.

In nucleotides, the CDR3 is TGTGCCAGCAGCTTACAAGTGGGACACACCGGGGAGCTGTTTTTT. Translation gives CASSLQVGHTGELFF. This chain links TRBV7-2 with TRBJ2-2; either TRBD1 or TRBD2 may fit D (5 bases each). V was cut by 2 bases and J by 3 bases, with 10 bases left in between. Germline V lookup: CDR1 SGHTA, CDR2 FQGNSA. The CDR3 contains 15 residues.

This sequence joins TRBV6-4 and TRBJ1-5, with D uncertain. V was cut by 7 bases and J by 7 bases, with 11 bases left in between. The CDR3 consists of 12 residues. Germline V gene lookup returns CDR1 MRHNA and CDR2 SNTAGT. The CDR3 region is CASTIREQPQHF. Here the CDR3 DNA reads TGTGCCAGCACTATAAGGGAACAGCCCCAGCATTTT.

This chain links TRBV4-1 with TRBJ1-4; no clear D. Germline lookup yields CDR1 MGHRA and CDR2 YSYEKL. CDR3 size: 14 residues. Trimming removed 6 bases at V and 2 bases at J, with 10 bases between. CDR3: CASRMTRTNEKLFF. In nucleotides, the CDR3 is TGCGCCAGCAGGATGACCCGTACTAATGAAAAACTGTTTTTT.

The chain joins TRBV6-5 to TRBJ1-4; tentative D call: TRBD1 (6 bases). This CDR3 has 13 residues. V gave up 6 bases and J gave up 4 bases, with 9 bases separating them. CDR1 is MNHEY and CDR2 is SVGAGI in the germline V gene. In nucleotides, the CDR3 is TGTGCCAGCAGCCGGGACAATAATGAAAAACTGTTTTTT. This translates into CASSRDNNEKLFF.

The chain links TRBV10-3 to TRBJ2-7, with TRBD1 identical over 8 bases. V trimming: 6 bases; J trimming: 3 bases; junction bases outside the gene matches: 10. Germline V CDR1 and CDR2: ENHRY, SYGVKD. CDR3 length equals 15 residues. The CDR3 sequence: CAISEGQVRLYEQYF. The CDR3 region has the DNA TGTGCCATCAGCGAGGGACAGGTCAGACTCTACGAGCAGTACTTC.

The J gene is TRBJ1-4, the V gene TRBV2, with unresolved D. Germline CDR1 is SNHLY and CDR2 is FYNNEI. V shed 7 bases and J shed 4 bases, with 10 bases lying between them. The CDR3 totals 13 residues. CDR3 nucleotides: TGTGCCAGCAAATTGAGGGATAATGAAAAACTGTTTTTT. Amino acids: CASKLRDNEKLFF.

The chain carries TRBV6-5 and TRBJ1-4; the D is unclear. Trimming shortened V by 0 bases and J by 8 bases, and 7 bases separated the two germline ends. Germline V gene lookup returns CDR1 MNHEY and CDR2 SVGAGI. CDR3 length: 13 residues. The CDR3 protein is CASSYSRAEKLFF. The CDR3 DNA sequence: TGTGCCAGCAGTTACTCGAGGGCGGAAAAACTGTTTTTT.

The chain carries TRBV18 and TRBJ2-1; 7 bases map to TRBD2. CDR3 length equals 15 residues. Germline trimming cut 5 bases from V and 3 bases from J; bases unmatched to any gene: 7. The germline gives CDR1 KGHSH, CDR2 LQKENI. CDR3 amino acids: CASSSLRGDYNEQFF. The CDR3 region has the DNA TGTGCCAGCTCATCACTACGGGGGGACTACAATGAGCAGTTCTTC. Drawing the rest from reference TRBV18 and TRBJ2-1, the complete variable domain is NAGVMQNPRHLVRRRGQEARLRCSPMKGHSHVYWYRQLPEEGLKFMVYLQKENIIDESGMPKERFSAEFPKEGPSILRIQQVVRGDSAAYFCASSSLRGDYNEQFFGPGTRLTVL.